This T cell receptor beta chain is from a study of cytomegalovirus exposure and HLA in healthy donors. Study-level findings and limits: Within an earlier analysis, most TCR beta V segments proved productive either about 90% or about 30% of the time. More clonal expansion characterized HLA-associated TCR beta chains than equally common others in a later analysis. Among the CMV-associated chains, a few were confirmed in vitro as specific for CMV antigens.

A word on this clone: Its antigen is unidentified.

13 Jbeta primers and 60 Vbeta primers were used for the PCR. Repertoires were generated with immunoSEQ multiplex PCR, while TCRdb's copy carries only in-frame clones and drops some. The sample has around 150,000 clones, roughly 88% seen once; the top ten hold about 1.4%. Trimming cost V 2 bases and J 1 base; bases outside gene matches: 5. The CDR3 length is 15 residues. Per germline, CDR1 SGHRS and CDR2 YFSETQ. The V gene is TRBV5-1, the J gene TRBJ2-5, with 7 bases lining up with TRBD1. This TCR derives from a woman aged 18-29 years in good health and CMV-seronegative. The sequenced sample was PBMCs. The CDR3 nucleotides are TGCGCCAGCAGCTTACATGGGACAGTCCAAGAGACCCAGTACTTC. It codes for CASSLHGTVQETQYF.